This T cell receptor (beta chain) originates from a study of T cells after yellow fever vaccination. Germline CDR1 and CDR2: SGHTA and FQGNSA. Between the trimmed V and J ends, which lost 5 bases and 3 bases, there was a span of 5 bases. The CDR3 sequence is 12 residues long. MiXCR, run by TCRdb on the 5' RACE reads, gives a single entry per CDR3 protein. The sample includes some 220,000 distinct CDR3 sequences, 3.2% of them seen just once. This clonotype was detected a few times. The antigen is unknown. Regarding the study as a whole: The study noted that FACS-sorted repertoires could contain abundant clonotypes contaminating from the bulk population.

The material sequenced was CD4+ T cells sorted from PBMCs, taken 10 days after the yellow fever booster vaccination. The chain links TRBV7-2 to TRBJ1-5; D is undetermined. The receptor comes from a young man who received the YFV17D yellow fever vaccine. The CDR3: CASSDYNQPQHF. For the CDR3, the DNA is TGTGCCAGCAGCGATTACAATCAGCCCCAGCATTTT.